This T cell receptor beta chain emerged from a study of CD8 T cells in ankylosing spondylitis. This clonotype has a count of ten or more. As yet, its antigen is unknown. TCRdb processed the 5' RACE reads anew with MiXCR; each CDR3 protein has one entry. The data hold some 250,000 distinct CDR3 sequences, with 8% to 9.5% observed a single time. Whole-study findings and limits: Certain motif variants had earlier appeared in reactive arthritis synovial fluid and blood. Ankylosing spondylitis blood seemed to carry a telltale TCR beta motif made of fewer than ten highly homologous variants. Reportedly, matched ankylosing spondylitis synovial fluid was significantly enriched for disease-linked clones.

This TCR was sampled from a male donor with ankylosing spondylitis or in good health (not recorded which). Sequencing used blood, either unsorted or a sorted T cell fraction (not recorded which).

The chain's CDR3 is CATSDFLSTGAPLNTGELFF. The CDR3 nucleotides are TGTGCCACCAGTGATTTCCTCTCGACAGGGGCTCCTTTGAACACCGGGGAGCTGTTTTTT. The chain has TRBV24-1 and TRBJ2-2, with 8 bases matching TRBD1. V dropped 1 base and J dropped 1; count of bases not matched to a gene: 13. The CDR3 covers 20 residues. The germline V gene has CDR1 KGHDR and CDR2 SFDVKD.